These T cell receptor beta chains were read from a single sample in a study of metastatic and nonmetastatic thyroid tumors. TCRdb re-analyzed the PCR reads using MiXCR. The table includes about 6,200 clones, roughly 34% detected once. Sequencing was done on a sample of adjacent normal tissue. The receptors were sampled from a female donor with papillary thyroid cancer or a benign thyroid nodule (not recorded which). Some clones in this sample may be carry-over from other donors' samples. Each CDR3 is given with its conserved first and last residue. A D gene is named only where the DNA matches it firmly. Where a row states a size, it is once, few, many or the class of an expanded clone; other rows omit it.

d_call	v_call	clone_size	j_call	cdr3_length	cdr3_nt	cdr3_aa
NA	TRBV5-1	NA	TRBJ1-1	13	TGCGCCAGCAGCTCGCAGGGAGGGACTGAAGCTTTCTTT	CASSSQGGTEAFF
TRBD2	TRBV12-3/TRBV12-4	NA	TRBJ2-1	15	TGTGCCAGCAGTATTAGCGGGAGGGCCCGTAATGAGCAGTTCTTC	CASSISGRARNEQFF
NA	TRBV30	NA	TRBJ1-1	12	TGTGCCTGGAGTGCAAGAGGGGAAGAAGCTTTCTTT	CAWSARGEEAFF
TRBD2	TRBV20-1	few	TRBJ2-7	13	TGCAGTGCTGCTGGGACTAGCGGTTACGAGCAGTACTTC	CSAAGTSGYEQYF
NA	TRBV5-1	NA	TRBJ2-7	14	TGCGCCAGCAGCTTGGGTGGGTGGCTCTACGAGCAGTACTTC	CASSLGGWLYEQYF
TRBD1	TRBV6-2/TRBV6-3	NA	TRBJ2-7	15	TGTGCCAGCAGTTACCCGGGACAGGGGTCGAGGGAGCAGTACTTC	CASSYPGQGSREQYF
NA	TRBV5-1	once	TRBJ1-1	16	TGCGCCAGCAGCTTGGCGACCGCCCTTGGGGACACTGAAGCTTTCTTT	CASSLATALGDTEAFF
NA	TRBV7-9	few	TRBJ1-3	12	TGTGCCAGCAGCTCACAGGGAAACACCATACATTTT	CASSSQGNTIHF
NA	TRBV3-1	few	TRBJ1-2	12	TGTGCCAGCGGGGGGCGCAACTATGGCTACACCTTC	CASGGRNYGYTF
NA	TRBV28	few	TRBJ1-1	14	TGTGCCAGCAGTTTAACCCCAACTCGGACTGAAGCTTTCTTT	CASSLTPTRTEAFF
NA	TRBV28	few	TRBJ1-2	17	TGTGCCAGCAGTTCCCCCCGGAGGGTGCATCGTCTCTATGGCTACACCTTC	CASSSPRRVHRLYGYTF
NA	TRBV2	NA	TRBJ2-7	14	TGTGCCAGCAGCAGACTACCACAGGACTACGAGCAGTACTTC	CASSRLPQDYEQYF
NA	TRBV2	NA	TRBJ2-2	14	TGTGCCAGCAGCCCGGGACCTAACACCGGGGAGCTGTTTTTT	CASSPGPNTGELFF
TRBD1	TRBV7-2	many	TRBJ2-7	12	TGTGCCAGCAGCCCAGGACAGGGAGAGCAGTACTTC	CASSPGQGEQYF
NA	TRBV19	NA	TRBJ2-2	13	TGTGCCAGTACCTTGACCTGGGGGGGGGAGCTGTTTTTT	CASTLTWGGELFF
NA	TRBV27	few	TRBJ2-1	17	TGTGCCAGCACTACGGGGGCCGGGCTCAGCTCCTACAATGAGCAGTTCTTC	CASTTGAGLSSYNEQFF
NA	TRBV6-1	NA	TRBJ2-1	12	TGTGCCAGCAAAAACCGACTTAATGAGCAGTTCTTC	CASKNRLNEQFF
NA	TRBV30	NA	TRBJ1-5	14	TGTGCCTGGAGTGGGGGGCATAGCAATCAGCCCCAGCATTTT	CAWSGGHSNQPQHF
TRBD1	TRBV3-1	large	TRBJ1-5	16	TGTGCCAGCAGCCCAGGGGGCAGAGGGAGCAATCAGCCCCAGCATTTT	CASSPGGRGSNQPQHF
NA	TRBV28	many	TRBJ1-2	15	TGTGCCAGCAGTGCGGGACAATCCCAAGTGGAGGGCTACACCTTC	CASSAGQSQVEGYTF
NA	TRBV6-1	few	TRBJ2-2	13	TGTGCCACCAGTGATATGGACACCGGGGAGCTGTTTTTT	CATSDMDTGELFF
TRBD1	TRBV12-3/TRBV12-4	NA	TRBJ1-5	14	TGTGCCAGCACCCGGACAGGCAACAATCAGCCCCAGCATTTT	CASTRTGNNQPQHF
NA	TRBV10-3	few	TRBJ2-7	12	TGTGCCATCAGTGAGACAGGTCAGGAGCAGTACTTC	CAISETGQEQYF
NA	TRBV6-2/TRBV6-3	NA	TRBJ2-1	12	TGTGCCAGCAGTTTGTCCGCGGGTGAGCAGTTCTTC	CASSLSAGEQFF
NA	TRBV6-2/TRBV6-3	few	TRBJ2-2	15	TGTGCCAGCAGTTACCCCGGGCCTCCCCCCGGGGAGCTGTTTTTT	CASSYPGPPPGELFF
TRBD1	TRBV6-1	few	TRBJ1-6	16	TGTGCCAGCAGGTCTCAGGGGGCTATGGGTAATTCACCCCTCCACTTT	CASRSQGAMGNSPLHF